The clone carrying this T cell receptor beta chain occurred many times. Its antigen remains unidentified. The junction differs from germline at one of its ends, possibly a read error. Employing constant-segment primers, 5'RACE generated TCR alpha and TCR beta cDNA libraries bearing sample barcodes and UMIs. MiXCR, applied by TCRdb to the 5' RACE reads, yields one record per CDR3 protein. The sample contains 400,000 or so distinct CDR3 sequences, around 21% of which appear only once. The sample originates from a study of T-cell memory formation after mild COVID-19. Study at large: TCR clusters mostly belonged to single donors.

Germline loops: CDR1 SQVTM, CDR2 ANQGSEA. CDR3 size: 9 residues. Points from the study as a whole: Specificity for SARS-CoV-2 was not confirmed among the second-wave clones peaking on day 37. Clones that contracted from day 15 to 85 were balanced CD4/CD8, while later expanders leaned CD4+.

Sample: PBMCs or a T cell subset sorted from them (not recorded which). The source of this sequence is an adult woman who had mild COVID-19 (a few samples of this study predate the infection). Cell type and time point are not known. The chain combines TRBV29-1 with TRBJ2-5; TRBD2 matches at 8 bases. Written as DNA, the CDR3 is TGCAGCGTTATGACTAGCGTGCCCTTC. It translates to CSVMTSVPF.